This T cell receptor beta chain was found in a study of post-analysis software for immune sequencing data. Findings and limits, study-wide: Controls showed lower frequencies than patients for several TRBV segments, and TRBV5-6, TRBV5-1 and TRBV20-1 were among these.

Worth noting for this clonotype: Its antigen is not known. Possible read error: a much larger clone is one base away.

Trimming stripped 11 bases from V and 2 bases from J, with 19 bases between. CDR1 and CDR2 (germline): SNHLY, FYNNEI. The length of the CDR3 is 15 residues. TCR beta cDNA libraries had unique molecular identifiers. T cells, roughly 0.9 to 11 million of them, yielded some 500,000 cDNA molecules. TCRdb independently ran MiXCR on the PCR reads; one entry per CDR3 protein. The data contain around 190,000 distinct CDR3 sequences, approximately 28% of them seen just once; the ten biggest clones take up roughly 3.4%. The receptor's source is a girl aged 2 to 17 with multiple sclerosis. V is TRBV2 and J is TRBJ2-1; tentatively, D is TRBD2 (6 bases). Sequenced sample: blood. The CDR3 region is CAGKASVDPYNEQFF. The CDR3, as DNA: TGTGCCGGCAAGGCTAGCGTGGACCCCTACAATGAGCAGTTCTTC.